This TCR beta chain originates from a study of cytomegalovirus exposure and HLA in healthy donors. The study, taken as a whole, reports: Rarity characterized most TCR sequences, yet some public TCRs appeared in many donors.

Likely unrecorded immune exposures existed in these nominally healthy donors. As for this clone: Its antigen is undetermined.

Germline trimming cut 3 bases from V and 6 bases from J; bases unmatched to any gene: 14. CDR1 and CDR2 from the germline V gene are MDHEN and SYDVKM. The CDR3 has 19 residues. The PCR ran on 60 Vbeta and 13 Jbeta primers. In the original processing: An analysis that came later counted 80 million or so unique TCR beta chains, around 12 million shared. Sequenced by immunoSEQ multiplex PCR; TCRdb stores in-frame clones only, minus some. V, J and clone size are taken as reported in that table, and D and trimming were inferred from the DNA itself. This sample has about 170,000 clones, with roughly 80% found just once.

The clonotype originates from a man aged 30-40 years in good health and CMV-seropositive. Sequenced sample: PBMCs. The gene calls are TRBV28 and TRBJ2-1, with 13 bases that match TRBD2. The CDR3 is CASSFRLAGGPQQTNEQFF. The CDR3 bases are TGTGCCAGCAGTTTCCGACTAGCGGGAGGTCCCCAACAGACCAATGAGCAGTTCTTC.